The clone carrying this T cell receptor (beta chain) appeared a few times. What it binds is unknown. The CDR3 runs 17 residues. V gave up 3 bases and J gave up 3 bases; unmatched junction bases: 10. The germline CDR1 and CDR2 sequences are MGHRA and YSYEKL. Vbeta (60) and Jbeta (13) primers were used in the PCR. Sequencing was performed with immunoSEQ multiplex PCR; in TCRdb, only in-frame clones are kept and a portion is missing. Among about 170,000 clones listed, roughly 85% were seen once. This record belongs to a study of cytomegalovirus exposure and HLA in healthy donors. Study conclusions and caveats: One later analysis reportedly identified an Asian-associated ancestry cluster that showed fewer N-insertions than the approximately 710-donor mean. Later work associated fewer than 20,000 TCR beta sequences with HLA alleles at 0.05 false discovery rate. Analysis was carried out at a later point, and it linked a missense DCLRE1C variant to TCR beta V- and J-gene trimming.

The clonotype originates from a woman aged 45-65 years in good health and CMV-seropositive. This chain links TRBV4-1 with TRBJ2-1, with 8 positions matching TRBD1. Sequencing input: PBMCs. DNA for the CDR3: TGCGCCAGCAGCCACCCCCCCGCCGGGACAGGCTACAATGAGCAGTTCTTC. Translation gives CASSHPPAGTGYNEQFF.